This is a list of T cell receptor beta chains from one sample in a study of T cell repertoires in cytomegalovirus infection. A single record per CDR3 protein comes from TCRdb applying MiXCR to the reads. The data show fewer than 300,000 distinct CDR3 sequences, about 25% seen once. The sequenced material came from PBMCs. The receptor set was obtained from a human donor in good health (CMV status not recorded). Some clones in this sample may be carry-over from other donors' samples. CDR3s include the opening cysteine and the closing phenylalanine or tryptophan. Each record gives: J gene, V gene, D gene, CDR3 protein. The D gene is left open where the match is weak.

j_call: TRBJ2-7
v_call: TRBV10-3
d_call: .
cdr3_aa: CAISESSVGYEQYF

j_call: TRBJ1-1
v_call: TRBV10-3
d_call: TRBD1
cdr3_aa: CAISRQGMNTEAFF

j_call: TRBJ2-3
v_call: TRBV29-1
d_call: .
cdr3_aa: CSVEQTDTQYF

j_call: TRBJ2-1
v_call: TRBV7-2
d_call: TRBD2
cdr3_aa: CASSSLGRGEQFF

j_call: TRBJ2-3
v_call: TRBV10-3
d_call: TRBD2
cdr3_aa: CASGRETRTDTQYF

j_call: TRBJ2-5
v_call: TRBV20-1
d_call: .
cdr3_aa: CSAKQDSQETQYF

j_call: TRBJ2-7
v_call: TRBV6-5
d_call: .
cdr3_aa: CASRVKGICEQYF

j_call: TRBJ1-2
v_call: TRBV6-1
d_call: .
cdr3_aa: CASSQSLGDGYTF

j_call: TRBJ2-3
v_call: TRBV7-2
d_call: .
cdr3_aa: CASRQPPRDTQYF

j_call: TRBJ2-1
v_call: TRBV7-9
d_call: TRBD2
cdr3_aa: CASSLHRGLAGFSYNEQFF

j_call: TRBJ1-5
v_call: TRBV6-1
d_call: .
cdr3_aa: CASSVTRGQPQHF

j_call: TRBJ2-7
v_call: TRBV12-3/TRBV12-4
d_call: .
cdr3_aa: CASSLTVDEQYF

j_call: TRBJ2-7
v_call: TRBV29-1
d_call: .
cdr3_aa: CSVEAGHPTYEQYF

j_call: TRBJ2-5
v_call: TRBV7-2
d_call: TRBD1
cdr3_aa: CASSSLGTAGETQYF

j_call: TRBJ2-7
v_call: TRBV29-1
d_call: .
cdr3_aa: CSVRGSYEQYF